The next 26 T cell receptor beta chains were all read from a single sample in a study of blood T cell repertoires in COVID-19. Some clones are missing from TCRdb's copy, which holds only in-frame ones; the method was immunoSEQ multiplex PCR. Altogether roughly 87,000 clones are present, 84% being singletons, with the ten largest covering roughly 17%. The sample was peripheral blood. Receptors were obtained from a woman aged 60-75 years with acute or convalescent COVID-19.

The rearrangement joins TRBV27 to TRBJ2-1; TRBD2 might be the D (5 bases). Trimming removed 6 bases at V and 3 bases at J, with 18 bases between. In germline, CDR1 is MNHEY, CDR2 SMNVEV (reference sequence). CDR3 length: 16 residues. The CDR3 DNA reads TGTGCCAGCAGCTGGAGGACCTCCGGAGGCTACAATGAGCAGTTCTTC. Its translation is CASSWRTSGGYNEQFF.

The chain links TRBV5-1 to TRBJ2-3; 8 nucleotides align to TRBD2. Germline V lookup: CDR1 SGHRS, CDR2 YFSETQ. This CDR3 spans 15 amino acids. The trim removed 0 bases at V and 6 bases at J, leaving 6 bases unmatched. In nucleotides, the CDR3 is TGCGCCAGCAGCTTGGATCGGGGGGGCCTGGATACGCAGTATTTT. Its protein product is CASSLDRGGLDTQYF.

The genes are TRBV4-1 and TRBJ2-3, with 9 bases aligning to TRBD1. The germline CDR1 and CDR2 sequences are MGHRA and YSYEKL. The CDR3 runs 17 residues. V shed 4 bases and J 4 bases; nucleotides not matched to a gene: 12. The CDR3 sequence: CASSPGRGTGLSDTQYF. CDR3 DNA sequence: TGCGCCAGCAGCCCCGGGCGAGGGACAGGGCTTTCAGATACGCAGTATTTT.

The V call is TRBV19, the J call TRBJ1-2; possible D gene TRBD1, 6 bases. Germline loops: CDR1 LNHDA, CDR2 SQIVND (reference sequence). Between the trimmed V and J ends, which lost 4 bases and 4 bases, there was a span of 19 bases. CDR3 length equals 16 residues. This CDR3 reads CASSRNRPGEGYGYTF. The CDR3 DNA sequence: TGTGCCAGTAGTAGAAATCGACCAGGGGAGGGCTATGGCTACACCTTC.

The chain carries TRBV5-4 and TRBJ1-2; no firm D call. The CDR3 is 14 residues long. V was pared by 0 bases and J by 0 bases, with 6 bases between. Germline V CDR1 and CDR2: SGHNT, YYREEE (reference sequence). CDR3: CASSLDSANYGYTF. The CDR3 DNA reads TGTGCCAGCAGCTTGGATTCAGCTAACTATGGCTACACCTTC. The complete variable domain, with remaining parts taken from reference TRBV5-4 and TRBJ1-2, reads ETGVTQSPTHLIKTRGQQVTLRCSSQSGHNTVSWYQQALGQGPQFIFQYYREEENGRGNFPPRFSGLQFPNYSSELNVNALELDDSALYLCASSLDSANYGYTFGSGTRLTVV.

This chain uses TRBV7-3 with TRBJ2-1, with 7 nucleotides matching TRBD1. Germline CDR1 is SGHTA and CDR2 is FQGTGA. CDR3 size: 13 residues. With V trimmed by 4 bases and J by 9 bases, 6 bases remained unmatched. The CDR3, as DNA: TGTGCCAGCAGCTACCGGGACAGAGGTGAGCAGTTCTTC. This codes for CASSYRDRGEQFF. The full variable domain, with the rest looked up from reference TRBV7-3 and TRBJ2-1, is GAGVSQTPSNKVTEKGKYVELRCDPISGHTALYWYRQSLGQGPEFLIYFQGTGAADDSGLPNDRFFAVRPEGSVSTLKIQRTERGDSAVYLCASSYRDRGEQFFGPGTRLTVL.

The chain is built from TRBV30 and TRBJ1-2, with 12 bases matching TRBD1. The V and J ends lost 4 bases and 3 bases, in that order; junction bases with no gene match: 9. Germline-derived CDR1 and CDR2 are GTSNPN and SVGIG (reference sequence). This CDR3 is 16 amino acids long. As DNA, the CDR3 is TGTGCCTGGACCGGGACAGGGGGCCAGAAGGACTATGGCTACACCTTC. Its translation is CAWTGTGGQKDYGYTF.

This chain connects TRBV5-1 to TRBJ2-7; 7 nucleotides line up with TRBD1. CDR3 length: 15 amino acids. With V trimmed by 3 bases and J by 6 bases, 12 bases remained unmatched. Per germline, CDR1 SGHRS and CDR2 YFSETQ. DNA of the CDR3: TGCGCCAGCAGCTCCACCGGGACAGCCTCGAGCGAGCAGTACTTC. Translated: CASSSTGTASSEQYF.

The genes are TRBV7-3 and TRBJ2-6, with D perhaps matching TRBD2 (5 bases). With 5 bases removed from V and 4 bases from J, the gap between germline ends came to 12 bases. Germline loops: CDR1 SGHTA, CDR2 FQGTGA. The CDR3 extends over 15 amino acids. The CDR3 bases are TGTGCCAGCAGCCCTGGGAGCCCCGGGGCCAACGTCCTGACTTTC. This translates into CASSPGSPGANVLTF.

This rearrangement joins TRBV4-2 to TRBJ1-2, with TRBD1 matching 7 bases. V gave up 6 bases and J gave up 1 base; unmatched junction bases: 5. CDR1 and CDR2 from the germline V gene are LGHNA and YNFKEQ. The CDR3 sequence is 14 residues long. This chain's CDR3 is CASRTRDSNYGYTF. In DNA, the CDR3 is TGTGCCAGCAGAACAAGGGACAGTAACTATGGCTACACCTTC.

At least ten counts were recorded for this clone. This chain connects TRBV7-4 to TRBJ2-7; 7 positions match TRBD1. CDR3 size: 15 residues. CDR1 is SGHVT, CDR2 SQSDAQ, per germline. V shed 5 bases, J shed 3 bases, and the junction held 10 bases outside the gene matches. This CDR3 is CASSGHRGEYYEQYF. CDR3 DNA sequence: TGTGCCAGCAGCGGTCACAGGGGTGAGTACTACGAGCAGTACTTC.

The chain combines TRBV28 with TRBJ2-3; weak D call: TRBD1 (6 bases). The CDR3 has 17 residues. CDR1 is MDHEN and CDR2 is SYDVKM in the germline V gene. Trimming cost V 6 bases and J 3 bases, with 22 bases left between them. Written as DNA, the CDR3 is TGTGCCAGCAGCTTTATTGGGCAGGGGAAGGGTACAGATACGCAGTATTTT. The encoded protein is CASSFIGQGKGTDTQYF. Supplemented by reference TRBV28 and TRBJ2-3, the full variable domain reads DVKVTQSSRYLVKRTGEKVFLECVQDMDHENMFWYRQDPGLGLRLIYFSYDVKMKEKGDIPEGYSVSREKKERFSLILESASTNQTSMYLCASSFIGQGKGTDTQYFGPGTRLTVL.

The CDR3: CASSQDRGPEKLFF. CDR3 coding DNA: TGTGCCAGCAGCCAAGACAGGGGGCCCGAAAAACTGTTTTTT. The chain has TRBV4-2 and TRBJ1-4, with TRBD1 matching 8 bases. Germline V lookup: CDR1 LGHNA, CDR2 YNFKEQ. V dropped 0 bases and J dropped 8; count of bases not matched to a gene: 2. The CDR3 length is 14 residues.

The rearrangement links TRBV6-6 to TRBJ1-1; weak D call: TRBD1 (6 bases). Deletions cut 7 bases from V and 4 bases from J, with 19 bases between. This CDR3 spans 15 amino acids. Per the germline V gene, CDR1 is MNHNY and CDR2 is SVGAGI (reference sequence). CDR3 coding DNA: TGTGCCAGCATGCCGAACCGGGGAGGGGGCACTGAAGCTTTCTTT. Translation gives CASMPNRGGGTEAFF.

This clone was seen only a few times. The chain joins TRBV9 to TRBJ2-7, with 9 bases lining up with TRBD1. Germline V gives CDR1 SGDLS, CDR2 YYNGEE. This CDR3 is 17 amino acids long. J gave up 2 bases and V 0 bases, and 9 bases lay outside the gene matches. CDR3 in amino acids: CASSVGGGGQGAYEQYF. CDR3 nucleotide sequence: TGTGCCAGCAGCGTAGGAGGTGGGGGACAGGGCGCCTACGAGCAGTACTTC.

This sequence joins TRBV5-1 and TRBJ1-4; 8 bases fit TRBD1. The germline V gene encodes CDR1 SGHRS and CDR2 YFSETQ. V lost 7 bases and J lost 5; bases outside the gene matches: 13. The CDR3 length is 16 residues. This CDR3 reads CASRNGAGGGNEKLFF. The CDR3, as DNA: TGCGCCAGCCGGAACGGGGCAGGGGGCGGGAATGAAAAACTGTTTTTT.

This chain joins TRBV27 and TRBJ1-6; D call uncertain. V shed 3 bases and J shed 0 bases, with 6 bases lying between them. The CDR3 consists of 15 residues. Germline assignment: CDR1 MNHEY and CDR2 SMNVEV (reference sequence). DNA for the CDR3: TGTGCCAGCAGTTTGGGGAGCTCCTATAATTCACCCCTCCACTTT. As protein: CASSLGSSYNSPLHF.

V and J are TRBV7-2 and TRBJ2-3; 11 bases are shared with TRBD2. The CDR3 is made up of 17 amino acids. J lost 5 bases, V lost 1 base, and 8 bases had no gene match. Germline V gene data show CDR1 as SGHTA and CDR2 as FQGNSA. The CDR3 reads CASSLGVSGGEIDTQYF. The CDR3 region has the DNA TGTGCCAGCAGCTTAGGGGTTAGCGGGGGGGAAATAGATACGCAGTATTTT.

This chain connects TRBV30 to TRBJ2-3; D is unresolved. V was trimmed by 2 bases and J by 0 bases, leaving 6 bases between them. Germline assignment: CDR1 GTSNPN and CDR2 SVGIG (reference sequence). The CDR3 has 13 amino acids. CDR3 loop: CAWSWSSTDTQYF. The CDR3 coding sequence is TGTGCCTGGAGTTGGAGTAGCACAGATACGCAGTATTTT.

V is TRBV21-1 and J is TRBJ2-1; the table calls TRBD2, which could not be checked here. TRBV21-1 is an annotated pseudogene. This CDR3 is built from 14 residues. The CDR3 region is CASSKGTLDSLQFF. The CDR3, as DNA: TGTGCCAGCAGCAAAGGGACTCTTGACTCCCTGCAGTTCTTC.

V gene TRBV25-1 combines with J gene TRBJ1-5, with a tentative D call TRBD1 (5 bases). Germline CDR1 and CDR2: MGHDK and SYGVNS. The CDR3 has 15 amino acids. The V end was cut by 3 bases, the J end by 2 bases, with 11 bases between. CDR3 DNA sequence: TGTGCCAGCAGTGATCAGGGTTGGGGCAATCAGCCCCAGCATTTT. Amino acids: CASSDQGWGNQPQHF.

This chain links TRBV6-6 with TRBJ1-1; 7 nucleotides line up with TRBD1. The trim removed 7 bases at V and 0 bases at J, leaving 8 bases unmatched. The CDR3 is made up of 15 amino acids. CDR1 and CDR2 from the germline V gene are MNHNY and SVGAGI (reference sequence). The CDR3 bases are TGTGCCAGCATTGGGACAGTGAGATTGAACACTGAAGCTTTCTTT. Amino acid sequence: CASIGTVRLNTEAFF.

This rearrangement joins TRBV12-3 or TRBV12-4 to TRBJ1-5; D ambiguous. V was clipped by 1 base and J by 4 bases, with 5 bases between them. The CDR3 consists of 13 residues. CDR3 nucleotides: TGTGCCAGCAGTTTAGGGCAGAATCAGCCCCAGCATTTT. Amino acid sequence: CASSLGQNQPQHF.

V gene TRBV10-3 combines with J gene TRBJ1-2, with 10 bases aligning to TRBD1. Germline V CDR1 and CDR2: ENHRY, SYGVKD. J lost 8 bases, V lost 6 bases, and 6 bases had no gene match. This CDR3 has 13 amino acids. CDR3 region: CAISVGQGRGYTF. The DNA of the CDR3 is TGTGCCATCAGCGTGGGACAGGGGAGAGGCTACACCTTC.

This clone occurred once. This chain uses TRBV7-8 with TRBJ1-5; 7 nucleotides align to TRBD1. The CDR3 loop spans 14 amino acids. From germline, CDR1 is SGHVS and CDR2 FQNEAQ. The ends lost 5 bases at V and 2 bases at J; junction bases unmatched: 3. CDR3 coding DNA: TGTGCCAGCAGCGGACAGGTACGCAATCAGCCCCAGCATTTT. This encodes CASSGQVRNQPQHF.

The chain couples TRBV19 to TRBJ1-5, with D possibly matching TRBD1 (5 bases). The length of the CDR3 is 15 residues. Trimming removed 7 bases from V and 1 base from J, with 14 bases in between. Germline-derived CDR1 and CDR2 are LNHDA and SQIVND (reference sequence). The CDR3: CASTPEGASNQPQHF. The DNA for the CDR3 is TGTGCCAGTACCCCGGAAGGGGCGAGCAATCAGCCCCAGCATTTT.